A single sample gave rise to the 5 T cell receptor beta chains below, sequenced in a study of cytomegalovirus exposure and HLA in healthy donors. 13 Jbeta primers and 60 Vbeta primers were used for the PCR. Profiling relied on immunoSEQ multiplex PCR, and the TCRdb table lists in-frame clones only, not all of them. The data contain tens of thousands of clones, roughly 79% of them singletons. The sample taken for sequencing was PBMCs. The receptor source for this set is a male donor in good health and CMV-seronegative.

The genes are TRBV5-1 and TRBJ2-2; 10 nucleotides match TRBD1. Germline V CDR1 and CDR2: SGHRS, YFSETQ. Trimming took 4 bases from V and 1 from J; bases not matched to a gene: 10. CDR3 length: 18 amino acids. The CDR3 DNA follows: TGCGCCAGCAGCCCACGGGACAGGGGATTGAGGAACACCGGGGAGCTGTTTTTT. It encodes CASSPRDRGLRNTGELFF.

The chain combines TRBV10-3 with TRBJ1-5; TRBD1 might be the D (5 bases). V lost 10 bases and J lost 0, with 25 bases in between. The germline V gene encodes CDR1 ENHRY and CDR2 SYGVKD. The length of the CDR3 is 18 residues. The CDR3 nucleotides are TGTGCCACACGACCGGCAGGTTCTCGGGGGAATAGCAATCAGCCCCAGCATTTT. It specifies CATRPAGSRGNSNQPQHF.

The chain links TRBV18 to TRBJ1-4; 8 nucleotides match TRBD1. Germline V CDR1 and CDR2: KGHSH, LQKENI. The CDR3 runs 16 residues. V trimming: 6 bases; J trimming: 0 bases; junction bases outside the gene matches: 6. The CDR3 here is CASSTGAPATNEKLFF. The CDR3 DNA reads as TGTGCCAGCTCGACAGGGGCGCCTGCAACTAATGAAAAACTGTTTTTT.

The J gene is TRBJ1-5, the V gene TRBV2; perhaps TRBD1 as D (5 bases). V was cut by 8 bases and J by 4 bases, with 18 bases left in between. The CDR3 has 15 residues. Germline V CDR1 and CDR2: SNHLY, FYNNEI. The CDR3 here is CASFPGMGLNQPQHF. The CDR3 DNA reads as TGTGCCAGCTTTCCAGGGATGGGTTTGAATCAGCCCCAGCATTTT.

The sample holds one count of this clone. This rearrangement joins TRBV28 to TRBJ1-6, with D hard to call. Germline lookup yields CDR1 MDHEN and CDR2 SYDVKM. The CDR3 runs to 11 residues. Trimming stripped 3 bases from V and 13 bases from J, with 7 bases between. CDR3 sequence reads: CASSFEGPLHF. The CDR3 nucleotides are TGTGCCAGCAGTTTTGAGGGTCCCCTCCACTTT. Full variable domain (remainder filled in from reference TRBV28 and TRBJ1-6): DVKVTQSSRYLVKRTGEKVFLECVQDMDHENMFWYRQDPGLGLRLIYFSYDVKMKEKGDIPEGYSVSREKKERFSLILESASTNQTSMYLCASSFEGPLHFGNGTRLTVT.